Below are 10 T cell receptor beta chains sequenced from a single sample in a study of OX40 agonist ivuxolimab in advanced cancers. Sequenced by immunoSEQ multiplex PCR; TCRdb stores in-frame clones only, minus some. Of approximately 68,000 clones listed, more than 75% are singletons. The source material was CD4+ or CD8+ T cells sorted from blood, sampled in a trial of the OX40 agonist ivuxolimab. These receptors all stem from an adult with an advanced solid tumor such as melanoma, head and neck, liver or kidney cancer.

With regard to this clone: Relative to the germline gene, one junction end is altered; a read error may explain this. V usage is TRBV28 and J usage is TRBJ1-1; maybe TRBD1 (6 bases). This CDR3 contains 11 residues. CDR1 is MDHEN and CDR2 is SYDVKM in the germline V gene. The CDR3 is CATQGNPEAFF. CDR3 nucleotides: TGTGCCACCCAGGGGAACCCTGAAGCTTTCTTT.

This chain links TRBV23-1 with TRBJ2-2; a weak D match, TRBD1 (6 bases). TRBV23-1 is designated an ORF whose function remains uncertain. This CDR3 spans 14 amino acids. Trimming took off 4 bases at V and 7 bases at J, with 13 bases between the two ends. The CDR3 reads CASSPLGAGGELFF. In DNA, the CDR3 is TGCGCCAGCAGTCCTCTGGGGGCAGGCGGGGAGCTGTTTTTT.

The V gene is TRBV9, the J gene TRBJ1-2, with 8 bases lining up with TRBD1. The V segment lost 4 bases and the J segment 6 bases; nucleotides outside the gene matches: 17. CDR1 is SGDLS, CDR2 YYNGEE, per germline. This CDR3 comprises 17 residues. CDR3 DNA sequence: TGTGCCAGCAGCCTCGACCTTGGACAGGGAAGTCCCGATGGCTACACCTTC. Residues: CASSLDLGQGSPDGYTF.

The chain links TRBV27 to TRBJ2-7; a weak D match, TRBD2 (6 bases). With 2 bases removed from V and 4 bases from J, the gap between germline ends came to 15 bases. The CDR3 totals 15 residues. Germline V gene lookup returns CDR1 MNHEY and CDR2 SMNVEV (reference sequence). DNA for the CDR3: TGTGCCAGCAGTTTAGTCGCTAGCGAGATTTACGAGCAGTACTTC. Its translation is CASSLVASEIYEQYF.

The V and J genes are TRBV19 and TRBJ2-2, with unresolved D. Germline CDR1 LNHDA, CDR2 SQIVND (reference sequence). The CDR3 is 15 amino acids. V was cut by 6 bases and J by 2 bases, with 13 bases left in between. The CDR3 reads CASSSSRGNTGELFF. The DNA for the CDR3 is TGTGCCAGTAGCTCGAGCAGAGGCAACACCGGGGAGCTGTTTTTT.

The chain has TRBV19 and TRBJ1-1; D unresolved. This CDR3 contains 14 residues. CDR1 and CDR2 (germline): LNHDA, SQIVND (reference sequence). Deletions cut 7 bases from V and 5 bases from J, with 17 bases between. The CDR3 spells CASTLSFSMTEAFF. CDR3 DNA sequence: TGTGCCAGTACCCTAAGTTTCTCCATGACTGAAGCTTTCTTT.

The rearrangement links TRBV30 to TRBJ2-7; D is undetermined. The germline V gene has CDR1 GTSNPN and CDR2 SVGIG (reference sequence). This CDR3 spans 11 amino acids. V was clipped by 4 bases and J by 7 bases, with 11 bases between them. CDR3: CAWIGSEEQYF. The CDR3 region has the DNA TGTGCCTGGATTGGTAGTGAGGAGCAGTACTTC.

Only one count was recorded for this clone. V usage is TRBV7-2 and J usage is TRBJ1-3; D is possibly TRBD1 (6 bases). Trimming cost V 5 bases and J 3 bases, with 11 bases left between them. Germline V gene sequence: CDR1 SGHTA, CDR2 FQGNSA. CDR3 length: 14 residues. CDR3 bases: TGTGCCAGCAGCCCGGGGGCCGGTGGAAACACCATATATTTT. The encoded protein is CASSPGAGGNTIYF.

The CDR3 DNA reads TGTGCCAGCAGCGTAGGGGGTATAGGGGAGACCCAGTACTTC. It is translated as CASSVGGIGETQYF. The chain is built from TRBV9 and TRBJ2-5; D is ambiguous. This CDR3 is 14 amino acids long. Between the trimmed V and J ends, which lost 0 bases and 5 bases, there was a span of 11 bases. Germline assignment: CDR1 SGDLS and CDR2 YYNGEE. Full variable domain (remainder filled in from reference TRBV9 and TRBJ2-5): DSGVTQTPKHLITATGQRVTLRCSPRSGDLSVYWYQQSLDQGLQFLIQYYNGEERAKGNILERFSAQQFPDLHSELNLSSLELGDSALYFCASSVGGIGETQYFGPGTRLLVL.

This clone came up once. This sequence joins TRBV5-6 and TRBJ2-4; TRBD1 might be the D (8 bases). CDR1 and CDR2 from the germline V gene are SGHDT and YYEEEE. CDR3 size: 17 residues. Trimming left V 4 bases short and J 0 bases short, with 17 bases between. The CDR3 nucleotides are TGTGCCAGCAGCCCGGACAGGGACTATTTAGCCAAAAACATTCAGTACTTC. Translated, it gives CASSPDRDYLAKNIQYF.